This T cell receptor (beta chain) was captured by sequencing in a study of blood T cell repertoires in COVID-19. With 5 bases removed from V and 4 bases from J, the gap between germline ends came to 3 bases. Germline CDR1 reads SQVTM; CDR2 reads ANQGSEA. The CDR3 is 10 amino acids. Produced via immunoSEQ multiplex PCR; TCRdb's table is partial and in-frame only. The sample consists of about 23,000 clones, just over 85% of them appearing once. The clonotype was recovered from a man aged 70 or older in a cohort sampled during active COVID-19. Sequencing used peripheral blood. This chain uses TRBV29-1 with TRBJ1-3; D ambiguous. CDR3 sequence reads: CSVLGNTIYF. CDR3 nucleotide sequence: TGCAGCGTTCTAGGAAACACCATATATTTT.